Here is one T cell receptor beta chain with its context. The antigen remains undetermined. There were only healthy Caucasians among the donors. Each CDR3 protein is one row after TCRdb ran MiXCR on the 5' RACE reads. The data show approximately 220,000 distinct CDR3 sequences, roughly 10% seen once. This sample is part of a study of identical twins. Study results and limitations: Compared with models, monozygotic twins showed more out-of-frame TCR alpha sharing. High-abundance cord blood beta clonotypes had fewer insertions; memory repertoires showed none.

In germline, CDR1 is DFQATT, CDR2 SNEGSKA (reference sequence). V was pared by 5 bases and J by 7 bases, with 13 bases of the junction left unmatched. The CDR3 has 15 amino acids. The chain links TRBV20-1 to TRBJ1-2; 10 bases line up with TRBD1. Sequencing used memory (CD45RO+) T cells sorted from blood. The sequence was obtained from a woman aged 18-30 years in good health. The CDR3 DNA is TGCAGTGCTCAGAGGGGCGGGACAGGGGAACGTGGCTACACCTTC. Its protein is CSAQRGGTGERGYTF.